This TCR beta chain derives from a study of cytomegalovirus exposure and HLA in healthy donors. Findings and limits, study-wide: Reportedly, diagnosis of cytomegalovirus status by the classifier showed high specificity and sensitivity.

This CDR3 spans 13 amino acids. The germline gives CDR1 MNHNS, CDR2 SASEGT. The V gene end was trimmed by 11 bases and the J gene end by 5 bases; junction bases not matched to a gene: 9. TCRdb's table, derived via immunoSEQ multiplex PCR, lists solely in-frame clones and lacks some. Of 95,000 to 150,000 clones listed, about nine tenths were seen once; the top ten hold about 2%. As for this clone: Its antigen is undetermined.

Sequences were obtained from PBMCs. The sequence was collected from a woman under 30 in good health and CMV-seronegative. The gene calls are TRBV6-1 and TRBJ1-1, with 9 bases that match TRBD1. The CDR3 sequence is CAGKQGAGTEAFF. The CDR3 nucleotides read TGTGCCGGAAAACAGGGGGCGGGAACTGAAGCTTTCTTT.